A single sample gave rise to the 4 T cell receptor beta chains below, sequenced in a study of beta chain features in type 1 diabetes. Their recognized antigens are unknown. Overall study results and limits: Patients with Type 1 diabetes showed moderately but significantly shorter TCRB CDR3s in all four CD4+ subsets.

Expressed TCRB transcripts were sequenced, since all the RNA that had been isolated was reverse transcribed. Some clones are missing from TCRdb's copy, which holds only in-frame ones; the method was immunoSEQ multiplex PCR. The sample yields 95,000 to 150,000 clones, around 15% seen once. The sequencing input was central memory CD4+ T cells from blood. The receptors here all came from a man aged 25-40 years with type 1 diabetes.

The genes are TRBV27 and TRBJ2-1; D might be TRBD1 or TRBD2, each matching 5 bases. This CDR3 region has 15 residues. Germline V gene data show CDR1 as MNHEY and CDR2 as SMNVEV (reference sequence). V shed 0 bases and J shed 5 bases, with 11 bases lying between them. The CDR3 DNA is TGTGCCAGCAGTTTATCGAGGGGCAGCCACAATGAGCAGTTCTTC. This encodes CASSLSRGSHNEQFF.

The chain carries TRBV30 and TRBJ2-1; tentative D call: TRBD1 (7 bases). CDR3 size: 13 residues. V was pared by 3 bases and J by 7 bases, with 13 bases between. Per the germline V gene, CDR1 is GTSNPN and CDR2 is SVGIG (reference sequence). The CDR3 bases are TGTGCCTGGAGCAGGGGGGCCGATAATGAGCAGTTCTTC. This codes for CAWSRGADNEQFF.

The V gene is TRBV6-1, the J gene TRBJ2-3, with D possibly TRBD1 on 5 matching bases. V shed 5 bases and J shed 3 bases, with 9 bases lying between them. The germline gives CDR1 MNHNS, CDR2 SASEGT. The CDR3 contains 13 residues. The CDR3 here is CASSTPGTDTQYF. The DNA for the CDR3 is TGTGCCAGCAGTACTCCAGGGACAGATACGCAGTATTTT.

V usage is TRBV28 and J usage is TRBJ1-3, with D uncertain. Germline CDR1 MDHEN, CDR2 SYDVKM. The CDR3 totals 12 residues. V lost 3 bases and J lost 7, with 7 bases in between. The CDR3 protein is CASSLSGNTIYF. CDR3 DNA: TGTGCCAGCAGTTTGAGTGGGAACACCATATATTTT.